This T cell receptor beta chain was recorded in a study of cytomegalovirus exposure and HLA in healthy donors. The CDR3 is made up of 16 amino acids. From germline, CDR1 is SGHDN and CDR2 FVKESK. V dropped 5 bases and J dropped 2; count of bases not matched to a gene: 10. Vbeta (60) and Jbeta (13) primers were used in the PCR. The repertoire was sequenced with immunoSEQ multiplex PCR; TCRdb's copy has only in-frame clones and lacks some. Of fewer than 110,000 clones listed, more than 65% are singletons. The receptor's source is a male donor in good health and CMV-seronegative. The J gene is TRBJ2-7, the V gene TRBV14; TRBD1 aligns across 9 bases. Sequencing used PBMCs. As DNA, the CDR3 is TGTGCCAGCAGCTCCACAGGGGGCAAACCCCCCTACGAGCAGTACTTC. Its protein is CASSSTGGKPPYEQYF.